This TCR beta chain was profiled in a study of blood T cell repertoires in COVID-19. Study details: Sources were T cells, B-cell-depleted T cells, or PBMCs; the material itself was cDNA or gDNA.

Authors' methods: The authors estimated nucleated cell counts from reference gene primer amplification. Assay: immunoSEQ multiplex PCR; the TCRdb copy retains only in-frame clones and omits some. From that table come the V and J calls and clone size; the DNA was used to work out D and trimming. The sample consists of tens of thousands of clones, 80% to 90% of them appearing once. Sequenced sample: peripheral blood. The receptor's source is a human donor in a cohort sampled during active COVID-19.

CDR3 nucleotides: TGTGCCAGCTGTTGGGAGGGGGGCGAGCAGTACTTC. Translating gives CASCWEGGEQYF. The chain joins TRBV6-6 to TRBJ2-7; D might be TRBD2 (7 bases). Deletions cut 8 bases from V and 6 bases from J, with 14 bases between. Germline CDR1 reads MNHNY; CDR2 reads SVGAGI (reference sequence). This CDR3 contains 12 residues.